These T cell receptor beta chains were read from a single sample in a study of blood T cells in healthy people across ages. In TCRdb, the 5' RACE reads were re-called with MiXCR into one record per CDR3 protein. Altogether roughly 680,000 distinct CDR3 sequences are present, more than 45% being singletons, with the ten largest covering roughly 13%. The sample was blood. The origin of the receptors is an elderly woman in good health. Each CDR3 is given without its conserved first and last residue. Clone size appears in some rows only: once, few, many, or a class for an expanded clone.

j_call	clone_size	v_call	cdr3_aa
TRBJ2-5	NA	TRBV9	ASSVDPLGLVEETQY
TRBJ2-4	NA	TRBV27	ASNSGGGRTKNIQY
TRBJ1-2	NA	TRBV24-1	ATSDAGAGVGYT
TRBJ1-2	NA	TRBV29-1	SVEGDREYYGYT
TRBJ1-1	NA	TRBV10-3	AISEVQNTEAF
TRBJ2-3	many	TRBV4-1	ASSPTLLAADTQY
TRBJ2-1	NA	TRBV5-1	ASSSPRGRGNEQF
TRBJ2-1	NA	TRBV9	ASSRDGEPYEQF
TRBJ1-1	once	TRBV4-1	ASSRPGQGAGTEAF
TRBJ2-1	many	TRBV7-3	ASSLDPGSNEQF
TRBJ1-1	few	TRBV29-1	SATGGDTEAF
TRBJ1-1	few	TRBV29-1	GVDPGNTEAF
TRBJ2-2	few	TRBV12-3/TRBV12-4	ATVGDRYTGELF
TRBJ1-5	NA	TRBV10-3	AISDLQGDQPQH
TRBJ1-3	once	TRBV7-9	ASSLEQGGNTIY
TRBJ2-5	NA	TRBV2	ASRAGTGTWQTQY
TRBJ1-2	few	TRBV27	ASSSTGVTYGYT
TRBJ2-5	NA	TRBV7-2	ASSSSLSTKQY
TRBJ2-1	NA	TRBV5-1	ASGGSVYNEQF
TRBJ2-5	few	TRBV2	ASLRQGMLKETQY
TRBJ2-3	once	TRBV20-1	SARDRSRETPDTQY
TRBJ2-3	many	TRBV18	ASSASATDTQY
TRBJ2-7	many	TRBV10-3	AISETGHAEQY
TRBJ2-3	few	TRBV11-2	ASSLVTGEADTQY
TRBJ2-3	few	TRBV7-2	ASSPIRGVSRTDTQY
TRBJ2-3	many	TRBV7-2	ASSGGTLTAQY
TRBJ2-6	once	TRBV9	ASLPGQTKSGANVLT
TRBJ2-5	many	TRBV3-1	ASSPQTGAKTQY
TRBJ1-3	few	TRBV15	ATSREGSPGNTIY
TRBJ2-5	NA	TRBV7-2	ASSSFPSETQY
NA	few	TRBV24-1	ATSDLTSGQSSYNEQY
TRBJ2-3	NA	TRBV5-1	ASSLGQGTSTQY
TRBJ1-3	NA	TRBV3-1	ASSQYGAGNTIY
TRBJ2-1	many	TRBV7-2	ASSILGPSEF
TRBJ2-3	many	TRBV7-2	ASSLGRDTQY